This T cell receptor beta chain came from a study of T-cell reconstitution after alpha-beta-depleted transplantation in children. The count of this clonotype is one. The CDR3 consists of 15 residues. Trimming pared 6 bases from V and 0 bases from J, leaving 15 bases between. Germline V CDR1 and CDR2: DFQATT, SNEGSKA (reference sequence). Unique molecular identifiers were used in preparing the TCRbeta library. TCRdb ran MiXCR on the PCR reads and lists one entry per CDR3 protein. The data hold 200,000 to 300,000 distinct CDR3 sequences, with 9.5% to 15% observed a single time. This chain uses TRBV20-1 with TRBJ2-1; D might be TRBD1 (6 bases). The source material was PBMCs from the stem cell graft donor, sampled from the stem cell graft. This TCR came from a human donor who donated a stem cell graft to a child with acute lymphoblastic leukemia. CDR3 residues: CSAPDSLSSYNEQFF. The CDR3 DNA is TGCAGTGCACCGGACAGTCTTAGCTCCTACAATGAGCAGTTCTTC.